This TCR beta chain comes out of a study of CD8 T cells in cerebrospinal fluid in Alzheimer's disease. Study-level information: Two single-cell methods, plate-based nested PCR and droplet-based sequencing, assessed CSF clonal expansion.

Notes on the study in general: Healthy subjects less often had a clone of at least 3% than Alzheimer's patients.

TCRdb reprocessed the 10x single-cell sequencing reads and keeps a single row for each CDR3 protein, giving no DNA. This sample's table reports over a thousand distinct CDR3 sequences. By frequency, this clonotype is large. No antigen is known for it. CDR1 MNHEY and CDR2 SVGAGI come from the germline V gene. This CDR3 has 14 amino acids. Neurodegeneration in patients was confirmed with biomarkers including neurofilament, amyloid-beta and tau. Droplet-based sequencing used CSF cells sorted as live with a live/dead marker. The V and J genes are TRBV6-5 and TRBJ2-7; checking the TCRdb D call of TRBD2 is not possible without DNA. Source material: cerebrospinal fluid. This TCR derives from a human donor with mild cognitive impairment. The chain's CDR3 is CASSYRRGGYEQYF.